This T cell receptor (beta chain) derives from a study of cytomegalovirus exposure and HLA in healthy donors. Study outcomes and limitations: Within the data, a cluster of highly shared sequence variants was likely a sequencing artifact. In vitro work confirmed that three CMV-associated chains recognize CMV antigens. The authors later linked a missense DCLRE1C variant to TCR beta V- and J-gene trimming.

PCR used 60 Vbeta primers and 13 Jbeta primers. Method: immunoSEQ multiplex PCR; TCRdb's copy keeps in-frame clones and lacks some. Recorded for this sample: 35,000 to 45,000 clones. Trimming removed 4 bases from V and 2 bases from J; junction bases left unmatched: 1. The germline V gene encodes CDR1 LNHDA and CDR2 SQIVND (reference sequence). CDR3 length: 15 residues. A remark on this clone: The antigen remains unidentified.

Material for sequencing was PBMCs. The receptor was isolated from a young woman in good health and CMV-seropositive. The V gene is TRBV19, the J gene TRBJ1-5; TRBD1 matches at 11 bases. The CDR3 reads CASSRDRGGNQPQHF. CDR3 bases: TGTGCCAGTAGTAGGGACAGGGGGGGCAATCAGCCCCAGCATTTT.